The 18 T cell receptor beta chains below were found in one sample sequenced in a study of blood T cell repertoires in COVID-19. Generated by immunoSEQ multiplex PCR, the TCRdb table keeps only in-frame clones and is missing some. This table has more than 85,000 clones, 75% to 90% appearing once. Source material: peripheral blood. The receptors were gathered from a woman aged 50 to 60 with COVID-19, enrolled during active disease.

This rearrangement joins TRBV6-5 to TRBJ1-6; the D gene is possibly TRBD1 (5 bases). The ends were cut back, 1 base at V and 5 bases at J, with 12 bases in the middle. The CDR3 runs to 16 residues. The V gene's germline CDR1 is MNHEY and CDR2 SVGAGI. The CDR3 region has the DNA TGTGCCAGCAGTTACTTTGGGGGGGTGAATAATTCACCCCTCCACTTT. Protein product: CASSYFGGVNNSPLHF.

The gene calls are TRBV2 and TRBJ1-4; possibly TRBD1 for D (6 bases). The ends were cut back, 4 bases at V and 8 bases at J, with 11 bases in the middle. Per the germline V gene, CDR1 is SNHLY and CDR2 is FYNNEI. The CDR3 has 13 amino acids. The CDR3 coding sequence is TGTGCCAGCAGTGTTAACAGGGTGGAAAAACTGTTTTTT. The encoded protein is CASSVNRVEKLFF.

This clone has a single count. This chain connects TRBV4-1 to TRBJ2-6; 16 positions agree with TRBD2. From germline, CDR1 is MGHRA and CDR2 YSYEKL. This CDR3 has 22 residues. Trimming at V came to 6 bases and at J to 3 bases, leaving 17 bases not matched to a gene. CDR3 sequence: CASRGYGSGTSGGAYGANVLTF. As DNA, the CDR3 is TGCGCCAGCAGGGGCTACGGGTCGGGGACTAGCGGGGGGGCTTATGGGGCCAACGTCCTGACTTTC.

CDR3 amino acids: CASSPAGRGGVETQYF. DNA for the CDR3: TGTGCCAGCAGCCCAGCTGGGCGGGGGGGCGTGGAGACCCAGTACTTC. The gene calls are TRBV7-9 and TRBJ2-5; 9 positions match TRBD2. The V gene end was trimmed by 5 bases and the J gene end by 5 bases; junction bases not matched to a gene: 12. CDR1 and CDR2 from the germline V gene are SEHNR and FQNEAQ (reference sequence). CDR3 length equals 16 residues.

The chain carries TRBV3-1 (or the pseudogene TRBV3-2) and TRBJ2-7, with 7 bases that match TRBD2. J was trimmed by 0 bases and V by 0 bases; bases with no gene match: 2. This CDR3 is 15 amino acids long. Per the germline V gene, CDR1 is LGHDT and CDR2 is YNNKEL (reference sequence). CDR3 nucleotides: TGTGCCAGCAGCCAAGAGGGGGGGAACTCCTACGAGCAGTACTTC. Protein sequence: CASSQEGGNSYEQYF.

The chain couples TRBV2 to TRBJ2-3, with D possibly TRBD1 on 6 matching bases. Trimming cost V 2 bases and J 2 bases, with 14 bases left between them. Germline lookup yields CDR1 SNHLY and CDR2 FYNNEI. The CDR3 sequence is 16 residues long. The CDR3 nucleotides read TGTGCCAGCAGTGAATTAGGGGGACAACCCACAGATACGCAGTATTTT. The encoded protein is CASSELGGQPTDTQYF.

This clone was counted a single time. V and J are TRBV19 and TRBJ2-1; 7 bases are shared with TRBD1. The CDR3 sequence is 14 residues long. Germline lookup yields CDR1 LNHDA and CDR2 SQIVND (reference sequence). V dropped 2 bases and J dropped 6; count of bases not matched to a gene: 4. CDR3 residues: CASSIPWTGNEQFF. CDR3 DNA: TGTGCCAGTAGTATACCCTGGACAGGCAATGAGCAGTTCTTC.

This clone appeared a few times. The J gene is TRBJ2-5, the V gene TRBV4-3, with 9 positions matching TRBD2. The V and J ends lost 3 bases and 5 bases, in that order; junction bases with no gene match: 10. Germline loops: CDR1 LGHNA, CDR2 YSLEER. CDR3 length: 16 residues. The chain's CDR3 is CASSQAGTSTAETQYF. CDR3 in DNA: TGCGCCAGCAGCCAGGCCGGGACTAGCACTGCGGAGACCCAGTACTTC.

CDR3 DNA sequence: TGTGCCAGCATCCGAAGCTATACAACTAATGAAAAACTGTTTTTT. Protein sequence: CASIRSYTTNEKLFF. This chain links TRBV6-5 with TRBJ1-4; D gene ambiguous. Germline CDR1 MNHEY, CDR2 SVGAGI. The CDR3 has 15 residues. V shed 7 bases and J shed 0 bases, with 12 bases lying between them.

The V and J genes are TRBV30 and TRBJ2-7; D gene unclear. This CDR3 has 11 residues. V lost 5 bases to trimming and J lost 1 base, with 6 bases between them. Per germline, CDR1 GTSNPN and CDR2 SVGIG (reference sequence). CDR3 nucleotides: TGTGCCTGGTCAGATTCCTACGAGCAGTACTTC. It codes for CAWSDSYEQYF.

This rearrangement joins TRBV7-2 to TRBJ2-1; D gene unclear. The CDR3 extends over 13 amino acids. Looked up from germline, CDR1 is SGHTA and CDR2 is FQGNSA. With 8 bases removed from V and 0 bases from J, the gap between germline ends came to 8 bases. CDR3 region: CASGPSSYNEQFF. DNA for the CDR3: TGTGCCAGCGGGCCGAGCTCCTACAATGAGCAGTTCTTC.

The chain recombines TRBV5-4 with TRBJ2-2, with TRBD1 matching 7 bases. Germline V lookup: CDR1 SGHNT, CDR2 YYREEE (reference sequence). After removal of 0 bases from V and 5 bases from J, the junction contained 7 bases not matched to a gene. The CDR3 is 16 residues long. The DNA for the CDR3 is TGTGCCAGCAGCTTGGCTTCAGGGGGTGATACCGGGGAGCTGTTTTTT. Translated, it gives CASSLASGGDTGELFF.

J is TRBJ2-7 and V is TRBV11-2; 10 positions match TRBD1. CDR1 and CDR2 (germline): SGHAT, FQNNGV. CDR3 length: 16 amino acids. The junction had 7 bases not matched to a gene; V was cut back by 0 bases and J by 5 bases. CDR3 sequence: CASSLEGQGRLNEQYF. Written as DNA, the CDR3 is TGTGCCAGCAGCTTAGAGGGACAGGGGAGATTGAACGAGCAGTACTTC.

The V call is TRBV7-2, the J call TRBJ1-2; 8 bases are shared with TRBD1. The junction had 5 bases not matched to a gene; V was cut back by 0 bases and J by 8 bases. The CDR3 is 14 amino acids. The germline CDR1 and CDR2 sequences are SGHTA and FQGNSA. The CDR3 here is CASSLANRGEGYTF. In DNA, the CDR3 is TGTGCCAGCAGCTTAGCAAACAGGGGGGAAGGCTACACCTTC.

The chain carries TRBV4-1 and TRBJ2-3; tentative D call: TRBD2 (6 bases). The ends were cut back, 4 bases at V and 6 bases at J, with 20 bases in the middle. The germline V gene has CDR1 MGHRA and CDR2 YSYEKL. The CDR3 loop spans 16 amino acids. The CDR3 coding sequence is TGCGCCAGCAGCCTCCCCCACGGGGGTGAGTGGGATACGCAGTATTTT. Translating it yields CASSLPHGGEWDTQYF.

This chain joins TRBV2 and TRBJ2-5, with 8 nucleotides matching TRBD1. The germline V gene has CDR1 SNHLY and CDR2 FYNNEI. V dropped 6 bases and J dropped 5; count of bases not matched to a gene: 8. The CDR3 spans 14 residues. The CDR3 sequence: CASSGQGLRETQYF. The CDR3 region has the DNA TGTGCCAGCAGCGGACAGGGTCTTCGGGAGACCCAGTACTTC.

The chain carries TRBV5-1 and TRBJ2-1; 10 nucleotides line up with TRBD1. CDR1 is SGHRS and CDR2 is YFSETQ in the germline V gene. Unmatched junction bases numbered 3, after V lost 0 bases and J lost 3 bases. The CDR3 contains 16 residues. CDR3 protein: CASSLEGTGVYNEQFF. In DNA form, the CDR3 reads TGCGCCAGCAGCTTGGAGGGGACAGGGGTCTACAATGAGCAGTTCTTC.

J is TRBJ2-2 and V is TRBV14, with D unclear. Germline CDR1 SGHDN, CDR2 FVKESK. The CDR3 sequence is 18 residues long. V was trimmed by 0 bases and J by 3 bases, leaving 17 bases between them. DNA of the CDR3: TGTGCCAGCAGCCAAGAAGTCGCAGGCACCTTGGACACCGGGGAGCTGTTTTTT. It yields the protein CASSQEVAGTLDTGELFF.